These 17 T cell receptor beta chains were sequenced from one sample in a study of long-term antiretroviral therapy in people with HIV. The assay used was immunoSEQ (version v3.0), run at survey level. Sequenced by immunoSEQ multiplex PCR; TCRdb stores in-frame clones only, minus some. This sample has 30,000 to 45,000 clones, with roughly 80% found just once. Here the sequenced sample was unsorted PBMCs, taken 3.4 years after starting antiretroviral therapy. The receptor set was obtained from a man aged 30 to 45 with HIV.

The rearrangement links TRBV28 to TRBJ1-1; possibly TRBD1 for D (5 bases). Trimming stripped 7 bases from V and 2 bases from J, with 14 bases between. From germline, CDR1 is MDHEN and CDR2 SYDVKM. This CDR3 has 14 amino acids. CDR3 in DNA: TGTGCCAGCAAAGACCCGGGGGTTAACACTGAAGCTTTCTTT. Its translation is CASKDPGVNTEAFF. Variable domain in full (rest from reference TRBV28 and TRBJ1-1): DVKVTQSSRYLVKRTGEKVFLECVQDMDHENMFWYRQDPGLGLRLIYFSYDVKMKEKGDIPEGYSVSREKKERFSLILESASTNQTSMYLCASKDPGVNTEAFFGQGTRLTVV.

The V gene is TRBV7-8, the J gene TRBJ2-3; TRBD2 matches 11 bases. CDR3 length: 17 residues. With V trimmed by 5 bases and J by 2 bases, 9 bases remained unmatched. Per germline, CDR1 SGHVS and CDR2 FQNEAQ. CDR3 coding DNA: TGTGCCAGCAGCCGGGTAGCGGGAGGGTTAAACACAGATACGCAGTATTTT. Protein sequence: CASSRVAGGLNTDTQYF.

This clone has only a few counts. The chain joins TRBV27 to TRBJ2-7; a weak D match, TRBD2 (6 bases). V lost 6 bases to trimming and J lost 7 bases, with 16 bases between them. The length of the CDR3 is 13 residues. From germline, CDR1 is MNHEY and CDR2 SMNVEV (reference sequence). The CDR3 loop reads CASSYGPGGEQYF. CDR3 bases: TGTGCCAGCAGCTATGGACCAGGAGGGGAGCAGTACTTC.

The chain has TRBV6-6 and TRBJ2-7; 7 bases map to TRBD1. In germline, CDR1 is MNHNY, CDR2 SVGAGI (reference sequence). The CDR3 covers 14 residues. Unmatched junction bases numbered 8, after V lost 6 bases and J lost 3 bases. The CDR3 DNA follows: TGTGCCAGCAGGATCCCGGGACAGCACTACGAGCAGTACTTC. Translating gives CASRIPGQHYEQYF.

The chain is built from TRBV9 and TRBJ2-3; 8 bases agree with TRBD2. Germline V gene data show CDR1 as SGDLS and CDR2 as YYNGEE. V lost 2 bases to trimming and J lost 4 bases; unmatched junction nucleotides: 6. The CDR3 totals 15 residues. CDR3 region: CASSVGGRSPDTQYF. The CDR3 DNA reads TGTGCCAGCAGCGTGGGCGGGAGGAGCCCAGATACGCAGTATTTT.

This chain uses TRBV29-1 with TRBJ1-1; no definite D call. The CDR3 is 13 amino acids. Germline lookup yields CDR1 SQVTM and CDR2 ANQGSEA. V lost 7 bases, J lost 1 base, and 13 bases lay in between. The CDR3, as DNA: TGCAGCGGAAAGACGGGTACGAACACTGAAGCTTTCTTT. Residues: CSGKTGTNTEAFF.

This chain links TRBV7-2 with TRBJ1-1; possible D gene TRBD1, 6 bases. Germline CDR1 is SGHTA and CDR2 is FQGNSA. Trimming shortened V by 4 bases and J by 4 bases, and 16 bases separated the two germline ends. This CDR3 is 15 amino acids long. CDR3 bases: TGTGCCAGCAGCTCATCCTGGGGGCGGGTCACTGAAGCTTTCTTT. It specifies CASSSSWGRVTEAFF.

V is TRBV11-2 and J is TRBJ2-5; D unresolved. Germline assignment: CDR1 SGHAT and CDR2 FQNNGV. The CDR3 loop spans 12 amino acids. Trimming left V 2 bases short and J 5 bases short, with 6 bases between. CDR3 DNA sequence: TGTGCCAGCAGCTTAACCGGGGAGACCCAGTACTTC. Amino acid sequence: CASSLTGETQYF.

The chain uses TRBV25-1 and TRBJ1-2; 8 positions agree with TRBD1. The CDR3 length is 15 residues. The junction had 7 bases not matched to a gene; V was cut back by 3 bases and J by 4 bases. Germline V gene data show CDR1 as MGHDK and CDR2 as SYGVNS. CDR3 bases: TGTGCCAGCAGTGAGGATACAGGGGGTTTCTATGGCTACACCTTC. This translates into CASSEDTGGFYGYTF.

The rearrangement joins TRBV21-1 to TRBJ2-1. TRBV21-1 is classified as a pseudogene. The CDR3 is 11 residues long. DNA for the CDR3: TGTGCCAGCAGCAATCATTTTGGGCAGTTCTTC. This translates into CASSNHFGQFF.

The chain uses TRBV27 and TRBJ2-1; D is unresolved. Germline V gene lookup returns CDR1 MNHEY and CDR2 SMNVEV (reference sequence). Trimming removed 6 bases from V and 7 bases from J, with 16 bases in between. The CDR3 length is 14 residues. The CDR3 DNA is TGTGCCAGCAGGGCTGGCGGTTACCTAAATGAGCAGTTCTTC. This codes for CASRAGGYLNEQFF.

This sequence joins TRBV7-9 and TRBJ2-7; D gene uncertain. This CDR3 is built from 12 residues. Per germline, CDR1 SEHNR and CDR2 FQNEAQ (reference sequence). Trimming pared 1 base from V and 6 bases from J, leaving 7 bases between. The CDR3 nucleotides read TGTGCCAGCAGCTTAGGCCATATCGAGCAGTACTTC. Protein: CASSLGHIEQYF.

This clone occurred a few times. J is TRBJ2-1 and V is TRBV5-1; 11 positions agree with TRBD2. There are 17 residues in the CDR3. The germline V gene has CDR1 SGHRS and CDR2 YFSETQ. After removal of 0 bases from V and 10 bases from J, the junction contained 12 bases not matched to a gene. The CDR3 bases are TGCGCCAGCAGCTTGGAAGTCGGGACTAGCGGCCCTACCGAGCAGTTCTTC. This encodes CASSLEVGTSGPTEQFF. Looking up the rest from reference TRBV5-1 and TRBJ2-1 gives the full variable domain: KAGVTQTPRYLIKTRGQQVTLSCSPISGHRSVSWYQQTPGQGLQFLFEYFSETQRNKGNFPGRFSGRQFSNSRSEMNVSTLELGDSALYLCASSLEVGTSGPTEQFFGPGTRLTVL.

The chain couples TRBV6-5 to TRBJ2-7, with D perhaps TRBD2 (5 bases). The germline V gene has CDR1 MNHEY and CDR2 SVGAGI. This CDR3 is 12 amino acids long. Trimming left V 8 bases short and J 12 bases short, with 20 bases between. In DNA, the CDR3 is TGTGCCAGCGGACGACTCCGGGATCGTCTGTACTTC. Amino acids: CASGRLRDRLYF.

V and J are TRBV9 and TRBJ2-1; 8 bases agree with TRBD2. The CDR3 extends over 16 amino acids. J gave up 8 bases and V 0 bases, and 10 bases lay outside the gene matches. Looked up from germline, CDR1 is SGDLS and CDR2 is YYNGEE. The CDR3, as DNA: TGTGCCAGCAGCGTAGGCCCTCGCGGGAGGTTCGATGAGCAGTTCTTC. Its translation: CASSVGPRGRFDEQFF. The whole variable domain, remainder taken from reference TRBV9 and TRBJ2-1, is DSGVTQTPKHLITATGQRVTLRCSPRSGDLSVYWYQQSLDQGLQFLIQYYNGEERAKGNILERFSAQQFPDLHSELNLSSLELGDSALYFCASSVGPRGRFDEQFFGPGTRLTVL.

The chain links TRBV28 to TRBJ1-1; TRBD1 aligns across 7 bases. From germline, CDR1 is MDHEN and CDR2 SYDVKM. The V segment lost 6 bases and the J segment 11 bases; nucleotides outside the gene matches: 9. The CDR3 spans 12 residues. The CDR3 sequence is CASSKGGRSAFF. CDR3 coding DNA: TGTGCCAGCAGCAAAGGGGGCAGGAGTGCTTTCTTT.

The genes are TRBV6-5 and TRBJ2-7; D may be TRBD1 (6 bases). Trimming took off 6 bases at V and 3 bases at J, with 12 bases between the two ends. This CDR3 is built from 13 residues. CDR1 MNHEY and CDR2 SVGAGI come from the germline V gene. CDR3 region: CASSGRGNYEQYF. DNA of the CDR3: TGTGCCAGCAGCGGCAGGGGCAACTACGAGCAGTACTTC.